This T cell receptor (beta chain) was identified during a study of early T cells in non-severe SARS-CoV-2 infection. Study as a whole: RNA in bulk from unsorted whole blood was sequenced, and chains were unpaired. Broader study findings: VDJdb-based matching was biased toward anti-spike CD8 responses and missed private and CD4 specificities.

Individually, cDNA molecules had unique molecular identifiers attached to them. TCRdb analysed the 5' RACE reads with MiXCR anew, one entry per CDR3 protein. The repertoire includes about 110,000 distinct CDR3 sequences, about 12% of them detected once, and around 3% sits in the top ten. Germline CDR1 reads SEHNR; CDR2 reads FQNEAQ (reference sequence). This CDR3 comprises 14 residues. The germline V and J ends were trimmed by 8 bases and 8 bases, with 19 bases remaining between them. This clonotype came up a few times. The antigen is undetermined. Sequences were obtained from whole blood. The origin of this receptor is an adult who was a healthcare worker with PCR-confirmed SARS-CoV-2 infection or an uninfected control (not recorded which). V usage is TRBV7-9 and J usage is TRBJ2-1, with D possibly matching TRBD2 (6 bases). CDR3 protein: CASVPGWEEDEQFF. CDR3 nucleotide sequence: TGTGCCAGCGTACCGGGGTGGGAGGAGGATGAGCAGTTCTTC.